The clone carrying this T cell receptor (beta chain) was seen a few times. The antigen is not known. The data belong to a study of cytomegalovirus exposure and HLA in healthy donors. When sampled, the donors appeared nominally healthy, though they likely had unrecorded immune exposures. With 6 bases removed from V and 0 bases from J, the gap between germline ends came to 15 bases. The CDR3 extends over 16 amino acids. In germline, CDR1 is MDHEN, CDR2 SYDVKM. Regarding the study as a whole: From TCR beta sequences, most subjects' HLA-A and HLA-B alleles were reportedly predicted accurately. A classifier reportedly called cytomegalovirus status with high sensitivity and specificity. The study recorded 150 to 200 TCR beta chains that were cytomegalovirus-associated.

This PCR relied on a set of 60 Vbeta primers and 13 Jbeta primers. This table comes from immunoSEQ multiplex PCR, and its TCRdb copy is limited to in-frame clones, with some not included. The sample yields 100,000 to 150,000 clones, approximately 74% seen once. The source of this sequence is a man between 35 and 55 years old in good health and CMV-seropositive. This sequence joins TRBV28 and TRBJ1-5, with a weak D call TRBD1 (6 bases). Sequencing was done on a sample of PBMCs. CDR3 DNA: TGTGCCAGCAGCACAAGCCGCAGGGGTAGCAATCAGCCCCAGCATTTT. This gives the protein CASSTSRRGSNQPQHF.